Described below is a single T cell receptor beta chain sequence and its context. What it binds is not known. The entry originates in a study of cytomegalovirus exposure and HLA in healthy donors. Across the whole study: Caucasian-associated ancestry cluster membership applied to 75% to 85% of some 400 genotyped donors.

PCR involved 60 Vbeta and 13 Jbeta primers. Data came from immunoSEQ multiplex PCR; TCRdb stores just in-frame clones and leaves some out. This sample has 220,000 or so clones; approximately 80% occur once, and the top ten carry 3.5% to 4%. Study-level points and caveats: Most TCR beta V segments were productive about 87% or about 30% of the time in an earlier analysis. The study found most TCR sequences rare, yet found some public TCRs in many donors.

The source of this sequence is a male donor in good health and CMV-seronegative. Sequences were obtained from PBMCs.

The CDR3 region is CSVDRATGELFF. CDR3 in DNA: TGCAGCGTTGACAGGGCCACCGGGGAGCTGTTTTTT. The chain carries TRBV29-1 and TRBJ2-2, with D maybe TRBD1 (5 bases). There are 12 residues in the CDR3. V lost 3 bases and J 4 bases, leaving 6 bases between the germline ends. From germline, CDR1 is SQVTM and CDR2 ANQGSEA.